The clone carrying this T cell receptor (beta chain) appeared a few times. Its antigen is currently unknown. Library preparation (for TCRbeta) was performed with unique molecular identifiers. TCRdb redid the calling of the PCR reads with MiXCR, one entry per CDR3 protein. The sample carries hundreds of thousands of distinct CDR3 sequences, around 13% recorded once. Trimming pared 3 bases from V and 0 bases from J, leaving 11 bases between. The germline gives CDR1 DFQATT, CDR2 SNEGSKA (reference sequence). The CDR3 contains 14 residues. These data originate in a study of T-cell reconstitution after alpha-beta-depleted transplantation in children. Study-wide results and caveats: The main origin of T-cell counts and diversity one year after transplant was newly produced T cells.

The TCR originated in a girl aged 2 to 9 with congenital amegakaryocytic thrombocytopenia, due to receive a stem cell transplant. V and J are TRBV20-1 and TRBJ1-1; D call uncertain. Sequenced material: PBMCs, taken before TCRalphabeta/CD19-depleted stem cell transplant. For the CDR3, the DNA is TGCAGTGCTAGGGACCGGAGCATGAACACTGAAGCTTTCTTT. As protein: CSARDRSMNTEAFF.